Sequencing of this T cell receptor beta chain was carried out in a study of blood T cell repertoires in COVID-19. Study-level information: Sites in the United States, Italy and Spain provided acute and convalescent COVID-19 samples.

Per germline, CDR1 LNHDA and CDR2 SQIVND (reference sequence). This CDR3 is 16 amino acids long. Trimming removed 8 bases from V and 6 bases from J; junction bases left unmatched: 10. Original processing methods: Estimation of nucleated cell counts was performed using reference gene primer amplification. The protocol was immunoSEQ multiplex PCR, while the TCRdb copy is restricted to in-frame clones and leaves out a portion. That table is the source of V, J and clone size, and D and trimming were worked out from the DNA. Here the sample spans around 100,000 clones, just over 90% being singletons. The source is a man aged 50 to 59 with acute or convalescent COVID-19. The chain combines TRBV19 with TRBJ2-3; 14 positions match TRBD2. Input material: peripheral blood. CDR3 amino acids: CASGIGTSGSADTQYF. CDR3 coding DNA: TGTGCCAGTGGAATAGGGACTAGCGGGAGCGCGGATACGCAGTATTTT.